One and the same sample provided the 20 T cell receptor beta chains below, sequenced in a study of shared clonotypes between healthy human individuals. Naive CD8 cells were CD45RO-negative, positively selected for CCR7, excluding terminally differentiated effector memory CD45RA+ cells. Measured with immunoSEQ multiplex PCR; TCRdb has only the in-frame clones, and not every one. The sample consists of 1.5 million to 2.5 million clones, about 95% of them appearing once. The sequenced sample was naive CD8+ T cells sorted from blood. The receptor source for this set is a man aged 18-30 years in good health.

The rearrangement links TRBV5-6 to TRBJ1-1, with D perhaps TRBD1 (5 bases). CDR3 length: 15 residues. The germline gives CDR1 SGHDT, CDR2 YYEEEE. Trimming left V 4 bases short and J 1 base short, with 14 bases between. The CDR3 spells CASSLPGTGNTEAFF. The CDR3 DNA reads TGTGCCAGCAGCCTGCCAGGGACGGGGAACACTGAAGCTTTCTTT.

The chain is built from TRBV7-9 and TRBJ2-1; D possibly corresponds to TRBD1 (5 bases). The V gene's germline CDR1 is SEHNR and CDR2 FQNEAQ (reference sequence). The CDR3 contains 14 residues. Trimming left V 11 bases short and J 0 bases short, with 14 bases between. DNA for the CDR3: TGTGCCGGGGTAATGCAGGGCTCCTACAATGAGCAGTTCTTC. Translating gives CAGVMQGSYNEQFF.

The rearrangement links TRBV19 to TRBJ1-6; the D is unclear. Trimming took 1 base from V and 3 from J, leaving 7 bases between them. Germline V gene data show CDR1 as LNHDA and CDR2 as SQIVND (reference sequence). The CDR3 has 15 amino acids. The CDR3 DNA is TGTGCCAGTAGTATAGGAGAGGGCTATAATTCACCCCTCCACTTT. It yields the protein CASSIGEGYNSPLHF.

The rearrangement links TRBV7-9 to TRBJ1-5, with TRBD1 as a possible D gene (6 bases). The CDR3 contains 14 residues. V was shortened by 5 bases and J by 5 bases, with 13 bases between the two germline ends. Germline CDR1 is SEHNR and CDR2 is FQNEAQ (reference sequence). The CDR3 spells CASSPRGADQPQHF. CDR3 DNA sequence: TGTGCCAGCAGCCCTCGGGGGGCAGATCAGCCCCAGCATTTT.

The genes are TRBV7-9 and TRBJ2-7; 12 bases fit TRBD1. V lost 2 bases, J lost 6 bases, and 5 bases stayed unmatched. Germline values: CDR1 SEHNR, CDR2 FQNEAQ (reference sequence). This CDR3 has 15 residues. DNA for the CDR3: TGTGCCAGCAGCTTACGGGACAGGGGGCTAGGCGAGCAGTACTTC. It codes for CASSLRDRGLGEQYF.

The rearrangement uses TRBV30 and TRBJ2-5, with a possible D match to TRBD2 (6 bases). Trimming removed 1 base from V and 7 bases from J, with 13 bases in between. CDR1 and CDR2 (germline): GTSNPN, SVGIG (reference sequence). This CDR3 is 13 amino acids long. The CDR3 nucleotides read TGTGCCTGGAGTGAGGAGCGGCGGGGGACCCAGTACTTC. As protein: CAWSEERRGTQYF.

The rearrangement links TRBV7-9 to TRBJ2-7, with a tentative D call TRBD2 (5 bases). Between the trimmed V and J ends, which lost 7 bases and 2 bases, there was a span of 6 bases. This CDR3 contains 11 residues. The germline CDR1 and CDR2 sequences are SEHNR and FQNEAQ (reference sequence). CDR3 in amino acids: CASMGAYEQYF. The CDR3 DNA follows: TGTGCCAGCATGGGAGCCTACGAGCAGTACTTC.

This chain joins TRBV5-4 and TRBJ2-7; 10 bases fit TRBD2. This CDR3 is 13 amino acids long. The ends lost 9 bases at V and 0 bases at J; junction bases unmatched: 3. Germline V gene data show CDR1 as SGHNT and CDR2 as YYREEE (reference sequence). The CDR3 sequence: CATSGRASYEQYF. CDR3 coding DNA: TGTGCCACTAGCGGGAGAGCCTCCTACGAGCAGTACTTC.

Worth noting for this clone: Other DNA variants within this sample encode the same CDR3. The chain employs TRBV7-9 and TRBJ2-7, with TRBD2 matching 7 bases. Germline V gives CDR1 SEHNR, CDR2 FQNEAQ (reference sequence). The CDR3 has 15 residues. The trim removed 0 bases at V and 2 bases at J, leaving 4 bases unmatched. CDR3 region: CASSLAAGVAYEQYF. The CDR3 DNA follows: TGTGCCAGCAGCTTAGCGGCGGGGGTGGCCTACGAGCAGTACTTC.

V and J are TRBV5-5 and TRBJ2-7; possible D gene TRBD1, 6 bases. The germline V gene has CDR1 SGHKS and CDR2 YYEKEE (reference sequence). CDR3 size: 15 residues. Trimming cost V 0 bases and J 3 bases, with 13 bases left between them. The CDR3 bases are TGTGCCAGCAGCTTGGAACCTCCGGGACACTACGAGCAGTACTTC. Protein: CASSLEPPGHYEQYF.

On this clone: The identical CDR3 is also encoded by other nucleotide sequences in the sample. This chain links TRBV30 with TRBJ2-7; the match to TRBD1 covers 7 bases. CDR1 GTSNPN and CDR2 SVGIG come from the germline V gene (reference sequence). V lost 0 bases to trimming and J lost 2 bases; unmatched junction nucleotides: 1. This CDR3 is 13 amino acids long. The CDR3 coding sequence is TGTGCCTGGAGTGTAGACAGGGCCTACGAGCAGTACTTC. It is translated as CAWSVDRAYEQYF.

The chain uses TRBV10-3 and TRBJ2-5; TRBD2 is a possible D gene (6 bases). Per germline, CDR1 ENHRY and CDR2 SYGVKD. This CDR3 is 13 amino acids long. V was trimmed by 8 bases and J by 5 bases, leaving 15 bases between them. CDR3 sequence reads: CAICSAAGETQYF. DNA of the CDR3: TGTGCCATCTGTAGTGCGGCGGGGGAGACCCAGTACTTC.

The chain links TRBV7-2 to TRBJ1-6; D gene uncertain. The germline V gene has CDR1 SGHTA and CDR2 FQGNSA. Trimming pared 2 bases from V and 7 bases from J, leaving 6 bases between. The CDR3 length is 13 residues. CDR3 loop: CASSLTENSPLHF. The CDR3, as DNA: TGTGCCAGCAGCTTAACTGAGAATTCACCCCTCCACTTT. Together with reference TRBV7-2 and TRBJ1-6, the CDR3 gives the full variable domain: GAGVSQSPSNKVTEKGKDVELRCDPISGHTALYWYRQSLGQGLEFLIYFQGNSAPDKSGLPSDRFSAERTGGSVSTLTIQRTQQEDSAVYLCASSLTENSPLHFGNGTRLTVT.

The chain carries TRBV28 and TRBJ2-5; no clear D gene. The germline V gene has CDR1 MDHEN and CDR2 SYDVKM. The CDR3 runs to 15 residues. Trimming removed 2 bases at V and 1 base at J, with 11 bases between. The CDR3 reads CASSLIADLQETQYF. The CDR3 DNA reads as TGTGCCAGCAGTTTAATCGCAGACCTCCAAGAGACCCAGTACTTC.

This clone was found once. The V and J genes are TRBV5-6 and TRBJ2-7; no reliable D call. CDR1 is SGHDT, CDR2 YYEEEE, per germline. V gave up 3 bases and J gave up 5 bases, with 12 bases separating them. The CDR3 is 13 amino acids. CDR3 sequence (DNA): TGTGCCAGCAGCTGGCGCCCGTCTGACGAGCAGTACTTC. Translated: CASSWRPSDEQYF. Variable domain in full (rest from reference TRBV5-6 and TRBJ2-7): DAGVTQSPTHLIKTRGQQVTLRCSPKSGHDTVSWYQQALGQGPQFIFQYYEEEERQRGNFPDRFSGHQFPNYSSELNVNALLLGDSALYLCASSWRPSDEQYFGPGTRLTVT.

This clone was observed a single time. The chain couples TRBV7-9 to TRBJ1-1, with TRBD1 matching 7 bases. The CDR3 contains 14 residues. Germline V gene lookup returns CDR1 SEHNR and CDR2 FQNEAQ (reference sequence). V shed 6 bases and J 1 base; nucleotides not matched to a gene: 5. This chain's CDR3 is CASRQGQPNTEAFF. CDR3 DNA sequence: TGTGCCAGCAGACAGGGACAGCCGAACACTGAAGCTTTCTTT.

The chain combines TRBV5-6 with TRBJ2-1, with a weak D call TRBD1 (6 bases). Germline CDR1 is SGHDT and CDR2 is YYEEEE. This CDR3 region has 14 residues. V was pared by 0 bases and J by 2 bases, with 6 bases between. CDR3 sequence reads: CASSLGGPYNEQFF. The CDR3 coding sequence is TGTGCCAGCAGCTTGGGGGGGCCCTACAATGAGCAGTTCTTC.

The rearrangement joins TRBV11-2 to TRBJ2-5, with 8 bases fitting TRBD2. Trimming at V came to 3 bases and at J to 1 base, leaving 4 bases not matched to a gene. The CDR3 is 15 amino acids. Germline assignment: CDR1 SGHAT and CDR2 FQNNGV. The CDR3 is CASSFYSGGQETQYF. CDR3 sequence (DNA): TGTGCCAGCAGCTTCTACAGCGGGGGCCAAGAGACCCAGTACTTC.

The rearrangement links TRBV7-3 to TRBJ2-1; D not resolved. Looked up from germline, CDR1 is SGHTA and CDR2 is FQGTGA. This CDR3 is built from 13 residues. Trimming removed 5 bases at V and 5 bases at J, with 10 bases between. CDR3 region: CASSIGPDNEQFF. The CDR3 DNA sequence: TGTGCCAGCAGCATCGGGCCTGACAATGAGCAGTTCTTC.

The V gene is TRBV29-1, the J gene TRBJ1-2; 8 nucleotides match TRBD1. This CDR3 is 16 amino acids long. The junction had 12 bases not matched to a gene; V was cut back by 1 base and J by 5 bases. Germline values: CDR1 SQVTM, CDR2 ANQGSEA. CDR3 nucleotide sequence: TGCAGCGTTGAAGCCCCGACCGGGACAGGTACTTATGGCTACACCTTC. It codes for CSVEAPTGTGTYGYTF.